What follows is one TCR beta chain and its context. The data originate from a study of T-cell reconstitution after alpha-beta-depleted transplantation in children. Unique molecular identifiers were used to barcode this TCRbeta library. TCRdb fed the PCR reads into MiXCR, producing one record per CDR3 protein. The sample contains around 490,000 distinct CDR3 sequences, 10% to 12% of which appear only once. Per the germline V gene, CDR1 is LGHNA and CDR2 is YSLEER. CDR3 length: 17 amino acids. V shed 0 bases and J 0 bases; nucleotides not matched to a gene: 4. This TCR was recovered from a female patient aged 2-15 years who had a stem cell transplant for aplastic anemia, so the T cells may come from the graft donor. The sample in question was PBMCs, mostly from graft donor cells, obtained 180 days after TCRalphabeta/CD19-depleted stem cell transplant. The gene calls are TRBV4-3 and TRBJ2-1; TRBD2 aligns across 8 bases. DNA for the CDR3: TGCGCCAGCAGCCAAGATCTGGCGGGAGGCTCCTACAATGAGCAGTTCTTC. Its translation is CASSQDLAGGSYNEQFF.